This T cell receptor beta chain was captured by sequencing in a study of blood T cells in healthy people across ages. The second PCR ran roughly 6 to 11 cycles with a sample-barcoded 5' primer and J-beta primers. TCRdb passed the 5' RACE reads through MiXCR, listing each CDR3 protein once. The data hold under 2,000,000 distinct CDR3 sequences, with around half observed a single time. V lost 1 base to trimming and J lost 1 base; unmatched junction nucleotides: 6. The CDR3 covers 17 residues. CDR1 and CDR2 (germline): SGHTA, FQGNSA. The chain carries TRBV7-2 and TRBJ2-3; 9 nucleotides line up with TRBD1. This receptor was obtained from a woman aged 40 to 50 in good health. Sequenced input: blood. The CDR3 DNA is TGTGCCAGCAGCTTAGGGGCCAACAGGGGGCGCACAGATACGCAGTATTTT. Amino acid sequence: CASSLGANRGRTDTQYF. The full variable domain, rest sourced from reference TRBV7-2 and TRBJ2-3, is GAGVSQSPSNKVTEKGKDVELRCDPISGHTALYWYRQSLGQGLEFLIYFQGNSAPDKSGLPSDRFSAERTGGSVSTLTIQRTQQEDSAVYLCASSLGANRGRTDTQYFGPGTRLTVL.